A selection of T cell receptor beta chains follows, all from one sample in a study of PD-L1 blockade in urothelial cancer. Profiling relied on immunoSEQ multiplex PCR, and the TCRdb table lists in-frame clones only, not all of them. The sample lists around 120,000 clones; about 85% were seen once. Sequencing used PBMCs, obtained around atezolizumab (anti-PD-L1) treatment. These receptors originate from a man between 45 and 60 years old with urothelial cancer. Both conserved end residues are part of each CDR3.

v_gene,CDR3aa
TRBV7-9,CASSLHLPDEKLFF
TRBV5-5,CASSKGQGHTGELFF
TRBV29-1,CSALGLAGVGPYEQYF
TRBV2,CASSVWSVQETQYF
TRBV9,CASSVGSSGNIQYF
TRBV6-5,CASRRDRGSNQPQHF
TRBV5-1,CASSLAGFADTQYF
TRBV7-9,CASSLGLTREGTQYF
TRBV4-2,CASSQVSGNTYEQYF
TRBV30,CAWKDLTYEQYF
TRBV9,CASSKLVRSYNEQFF
TRBV5-4,CASSPTGEGRSPLHF
TRBV7-6,CASSLAPAGGPADTQYF
TRBV5-1,CASSFPTSGSTDTQYF
TRBV6-5,CASSYSPWSPDTQYF
TRBV6-5,CASSRRDTDTQYF
TRBV6-6,CASSYRTVNQPQHF
TRBV30,CAGSRGGTEAFF
TRBV29-1,CSVEVGQTYNEQFF
TRBV20-1,CSARGQRGYTF
TRBV9,CASSAGTANNYGYTF
TRBV6-4,CASSDSIGGGSEAFF
TRBV25-1,CASSEFRFWEGGTEAFF
TRBV30,CAWSVLNGFSGNTIYF
TRBV28,CASSVDSDYEQYF
TRBV19,CASSISRGTGELFF
TRBV6-6,CASSWGPESGYTF
TRBV7-9,CASSTPGQGWSGNTIYF
TRBV7-2,CASSLAFGGETDNEQFF
TRBV28,CASSPLGREGEQFF
TRBV5-6,CASSSRGLLAGGLYEQFF
TRBV9,CASSVNAGTIYF
TRBV5-4,CASSLGKSSYNEQFF
TRBV27,CASNSRGRNTEAFF
TRBV27,CASRKGGTGNYEQYF